This TCR beta chain originates from a study of blood T cell repertoires in COVID-19. The overall study: The United States, Italy and Spain provided the acute and convalescent COVID-19 samples. From T cells, B-cell-depleted T cells, or PBMCs came the material, which was cDNA or gDNA.

Original handling: It was from reference gene primer amplification that nucleated cell counts were estimated. Some clones are missing from TCRdb's copy, which holds only in-frame ones; the method was immunoSEQ multiplex PCR. V, J and clone size are taken as reported in that table, and D and trimming were inferred from the DNA itself. The sample comprises about 220,000 clones, roughly 82% of which are singletons, and approximately 10% rests with the top ten. V lost 6 bases, J lost 1 base, and 10 bases lay in between. Germline values: CDR1 LNHDA, CDR2 SQIVND (reference sequence). This CDR3 has 14 amino acids.

The receptor comes from a middle-aged man with active or convalescent COVID-19. The V call is TRBV19, the J call TRBJ2-1, with D perhaps TRBD1 (6 bases). Material: peripheral blood. The CDR3 loop reads CASSLGGSYNEQFF. CDR3 coding DNA: TGTGCCAGTAGCCTAGGGGGATCCTACAATGAGCAGTTCTTC.